This is a list of T cell receptor beta chains from one sample in a study of T cells in Graves' hyperthyroidism and ophthalmopathy. TCRdb re-analysed the multiplex PCR reads in MiXCR, keeping a single row per CDR3 protein. The sample records hundreds of thousands of distinct CDR3 sequences, around 39% being singletons. Sequenced: blood. These receptors all stem from a man aged 18 to 35 with Graves' hyperthyroidism. CDR3s include the opening cysteine and the closing phenylalanine or tryptophan. The D gene is left open where the match is weak.

CDR3 protein: CASSQGPVGSEQYF
D gene: NA
J gene: TRBJ2-7
V gene: TRBV4-1

CDR3 protein: CASSQGFIVGNQPQHF
D gene: NA
J gene: TRBJ1-5
V gene: TRBV12-3/TRBV12-4

CDR3 protein: CASSQDLGDEQYF
D gene: NA
J gene: TRBJ2-7
V gene: TRBV4-1

CDR3 protein: CSARESQGAGDTQYF
D gene: TRBD1
J gene: TRBJ2-3
V gene: TRBV20-1

CDR3 protein: CSLWAQGLGANVLTF
D gene: NA
J gene: TRBJ2-6
V gene: TRBV29-1

CDR3 protein: CSAEFQGRGTEAFF
D gene: NA
J gene: TRBJ1-1
V gene: TRBV20-1

CDR3 protein: CASSRWAGNYEQYF
D gene: NA
J gene: TRBJ2-7
V gene: TRBV7-9

CDR3 protein: CSARFRATQYF
D gene: NA
J gene: TRBJ2-5
V gene: TRBV20-1

CDR3 protein: CASSQRPPNGYTF
D gene: NA
J gene: TRBJ1-2
V gene: TRBV13

CDR3 protein: CSAVMNTEAFF
D gene: NA
J gene: TRBJ1-1
V gene: TRBV20-1

CDR3 protein: CASSADGYEQYF
D gene: NA
J gene: TRBJ2-7
V gene: TRBV9

CDR3 protein: CASSQDYAGNTEAFF
D gene: NA
J gene: TRBJ1-1
V gene: TRBV4-1